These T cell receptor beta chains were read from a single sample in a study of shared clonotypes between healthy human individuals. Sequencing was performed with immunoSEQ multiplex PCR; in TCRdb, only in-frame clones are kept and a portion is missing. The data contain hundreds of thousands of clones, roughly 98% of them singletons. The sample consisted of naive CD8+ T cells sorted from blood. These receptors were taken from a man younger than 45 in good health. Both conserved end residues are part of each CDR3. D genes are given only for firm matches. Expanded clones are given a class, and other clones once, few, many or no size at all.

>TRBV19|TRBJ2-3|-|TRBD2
TGTGCCAGTAGTATTACCGCGGGAGTTGCAGATACGCAGTATTTT
CASSITAGVADTQYF
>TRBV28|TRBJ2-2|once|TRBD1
TGTGCCAGCCTTGACAGGGCCGCGGGGGAGCTGTTTTTT
CASLDRAAGELFF
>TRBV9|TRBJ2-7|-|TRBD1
TGTGCCAGCAGCGTAGGCCGGGACAGCGACTACGAGCAGTACTTC
CASSVGRDSDYEQYF
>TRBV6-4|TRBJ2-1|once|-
TGTGCCAGCAGTGACTCGGGAGCGAGAGGAGAGGATGAGCAGTTCTTC
CASSDSGARGEDEQFF
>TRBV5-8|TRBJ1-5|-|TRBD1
TGTGCCAGCAGCCGTGGACAGGGAGATCAGCCCCAGCATTTT
CASSRGQGDQPQHF
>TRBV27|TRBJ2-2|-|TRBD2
TGTGCCAGCAGCACCCTCGGGAGGACGAACACCGGGGAGCTGTTTTTT
CASSTLGRTNTGELFF
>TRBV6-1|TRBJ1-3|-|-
TGTGCCAGCAGTGAAAGATGGGAGGGATTGGTTGGAAACACCATATATTTT
CASSERWEGLVGNTIYF
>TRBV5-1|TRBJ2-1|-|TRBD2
TGCGCCAGCAGCTTGGGTCGGACTAGCGGGAGCTATGAGCAGTTCTTC
CASSLGRTSGSYEQFF
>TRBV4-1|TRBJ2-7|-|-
TGCGCCAGCAGCCTTTTAGAGACGGGAGCTTCCTACGAGCAGTACTTC
CASSLLETGASYEQYF
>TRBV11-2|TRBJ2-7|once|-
TGTGCCAGCAGCTTAGGGGGCGGGGGACAGGTAGCCTACGAGCAGTACTTC
CASSLGGGGQVAYEQYF
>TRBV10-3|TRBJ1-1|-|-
TGTGCTACCAAGACCCCCAGAACTGAAGCTTTCTTT
CATKTPRTEAFF
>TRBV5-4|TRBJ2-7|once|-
TGTGCCAGCAGCTTGTCAGAAGACCGCTACGAGCAGTACTTC
CASSLSEDRYEQYF
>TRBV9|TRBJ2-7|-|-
TGTGCCAGCAGCGGGACTGACTCCTACGAGCAGTACTTC
CASSGTDSYEQYF
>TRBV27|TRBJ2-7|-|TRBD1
TGTGCCAGCAGTTTGACAGGGATGAACGAGCAGTACTTC
CASSLTGMNEQYF
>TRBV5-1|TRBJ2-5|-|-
TGCGCCAGCAGCTTGGAGGACTCTTTGAGAGAGACCCAGTACTTC
CASSLEDSLRETQYF
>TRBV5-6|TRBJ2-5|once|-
TGTGCCAGCAGCTTTACAGGGAAGGTGAGGTACCAAGAGACCCAGTACTTC
CASSFTGKVRYQETQYF
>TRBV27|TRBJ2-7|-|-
TGTGCCAGCAGTCCCTCCCCAGCTAGCGCCCCGGGCAGTTCCTACGAGCAGTACTTC
CASSPSPASAPGSSYEQYF
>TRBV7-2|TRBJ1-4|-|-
TGTGCCAGCAGCTTAGCCGGGGGGGTTCTTAATGAAAAACTGTTTTTT
CASSLAGGVLNEKLFF
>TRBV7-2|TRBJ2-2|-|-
TGTGCCAGCAGCTCGATGCGAGATTCGAACACCGGGGAGCTGTTTTTT
CASSSMRDSNTGELFF
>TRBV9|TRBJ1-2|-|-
TGTGCCAGCAGCGTTGACGGGGGAAATGGCTACACCTTC
CASSVDGGNGYTF
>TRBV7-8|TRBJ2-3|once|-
TGTGCCAGCAGCACTGCAGGGGGGGGTTGGACAGATACGCAGTATTTT
CASSTAGGGWTDTQYF
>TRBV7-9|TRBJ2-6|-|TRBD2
TGTGCCAGCAGCAGAGCGGGACTAGCTGGGGCCAACGTCCTGACTTTC
CASSRAGLAGANVLTF
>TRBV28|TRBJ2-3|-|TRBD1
TGTGCCAGCAGTTTATTCGTAGTAGGGACAGTCACAGATACGCAGTATTTT
CASSLFVVGTVTDTQYF
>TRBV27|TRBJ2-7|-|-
TGTGCCAGCAGCCCTGGGCTCCGATTCTACGAGCAGTACTTC
CASSPGLRFYEQYF
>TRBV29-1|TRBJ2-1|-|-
TGCAGCGTTGAATTCCTATCCCGCGCCGATGAGCAGTTCTTC
CSVEFLSRADEQFF
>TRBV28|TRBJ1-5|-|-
TGTGCCAGCAGTCAAGAACGGGATCAGCCCCAGCATTTT
CASSQERDQPQHF
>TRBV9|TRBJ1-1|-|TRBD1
TGTGCCAGCGGGGACAGGGGTGCTTTCTTT
CASGDRGAFF
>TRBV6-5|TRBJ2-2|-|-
TGTGCCAGCAGTTACTCGTCCCTCCCCGGGGAGCTGTTTTTT
CASSYSSLPGELFF
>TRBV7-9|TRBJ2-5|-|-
TGTGCCAGCAGCTTACAGTATCAAGAGACCCAGTACTTC
CASSLQYQETQYF
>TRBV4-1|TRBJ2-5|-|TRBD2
TGCGCCAGCAGCCAAGGACTAGCGGGAGAAGAGACCCAGTACTTC
CASSQGLAGEETQYF
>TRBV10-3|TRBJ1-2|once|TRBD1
TGTGCCATCAACCCCTCTATCATCGATGGGACAGCTTACTACACCTTC
CAINPSIIDGTAYYTF
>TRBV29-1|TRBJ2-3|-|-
TGCAGCGCCTCTGGGGGGAGGCGCAGTGGGTATTTT
CSASGGRRSGYF
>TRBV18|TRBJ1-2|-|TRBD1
TGTGCCAGCTCAGGACAGGCCGACTATGGCTACACCTTC
CASSGQADYGYTF